This TCR beta chain emerged from a study of blood T cell repertoires in COVID-19 (dated by TCRdb to 2018 to 2020). Turning to the overall study: Collaborator samples came from the United States, Italy and Spain and covered acute and convalescent phases of COVID-19. Samples came from the ongoing ImmuneRACE study (first 160 participants) plus 1,254 subjects from 6 global collaborators. A freely available public database, intended as a resource for researchers studying the immune response to SARS-CoV-2, is where the repertoires were released. The dataset comprised deeply sampled blood TCRbeta repertoires from subjects exposed to, actively infected with, or recovered from COVID-19. The prospective study material was composed of cDNA or gDNA derived from T cells, B-cell-depleted T cells, or PBMCs. The sample metadata nearly always contained a de-identified subject ID, COVID-19 status, age in years and sex. HLA class I and class II types, where available, came from metadata supplied by the sample provider rather than from assay-based typing. The research as a whole found: How much clinical and demographic metadata was included differed by source and by participant, and the metadata was provided uncurated.

In the prospective study, participants were about 18 to 90 years old, resided in fewer than 25 geographic areas of the United States, and were enrolled through a virtual design. In the prospective study, cohorts were assigned on the basis of participant-reported clinical history obtained from a screening survey and a study questionnaire. A participant counted as exposed if, within 2 weeks of entering the study, that participant had been in contact with someone who had a PCR-confirmed or clinician-diagnosed COVID-19 case. In the prospective study, mobile phlebotomists collected whole blood, serum and a nasopharyngeal or oropharyngeal swab from each participant. Prospective study participants could optionally give additional blood draws and questionnaires over a roughly 2-month period. Prospective study blood samples were shipped either frozen or at room temperature before DNA extraction. The immunoSEQ Assay, a bias-controlled multiplex PCR, was used to amplify TCRbeta CDR3 regions from genomic DNA. Per the original workflow: The number of nucleated cells in each sample was estimated by amplification of reference gene primers within the assay. To quantify the absolute abundance of each unique TCRbeta CDR3 rearrangement, sequence reads were collapsed and filtered. Productive Simpson clonality was computed per sample as the square root of Simpson's diversity index over productive rearrangements. This immuneACCESS table, as held by TCRdb, lists in-frame sequences with V and J called but not all clones. Of the missing ones, under half trace to an unresolved V gene in checked studies; the others have no known cause. V, J and clone size are taken as reported in that table, and D and trimming were inferred from the DNA itself. The sample table holds 250,000 to 350,000 clones, of which 85% to 90% were seen once. The ten largest clonotypes hold 2.9% of the sample.

Regarding this clone: The antigen this receptor binds is unknown. Within one base of it there is no much larger clone, and no base qualities were kept.

CDR1 and CDR2 were assigned from the germline V gene as KGHSH and LQKENI. V and J are truncated by 3 bases and 4 bases respectively, leaving an intervening sequence of 10 bases. The CDR3 runs 14 amino acids, cysteine and phenylalanine included. The DNA shown is the 42-base CDR3, in frame from base 1. This sequence was found in a woman between 50 and 59 years old who had been exposed to COVID-19. Sample: PBMCs or T cells enriched from blood (not recorded which). Recombination joined TRBV18 with TRBJ1-3; matching of 5 bases hints at TRBD1 as the D gene. The CDR3 amino acid sequence is: CASSPEAGGNTIYF. The sequence in DNA is TGTGCCAGCTCACCGGAAGCAGGGGGAAACACCATATATTTT. Reference TRBV18 and TRBJ1-3 genes cover what lies past the CDR3, so the full variable domain is NAGVMQNPRHLVRRRGQEARLRCSPMKGHSHVYWYRQLPEEGLKFMVYLQKENIIDESGMPKERFSAEFPKEGPSILRIQQVVRGDSAAYFCASSPEAGGNTIYFGEGSWLTVV.